This T cell receptor beta chain was obtained from a study of shared clonotypes between healthy human individuals. Repertoires were generated with immunoSEQ multiplex PCR, while TCRdb's copy carries only in-frame clones and drops some. This sample has around 500,000 clones; around 73% occur once, and the top ten carry around 11%. Deletions cut 6 bases from V and 0 bases from J, with 5 bases between. This CDR3 region has 13 residues. Germline loops: CDR1 MNHNS, CDR2 SASEGT. The origin of this receptor is a woman aged 40-49 years in good health. Some clones in this sample may be carry-over from other donors' samples. The chain carries TRBV6-1 and TRBJ1-4; D is ambiguous. What was sequenced was PBMCs. The CDR3 bases are TGTGCCAGCAGAATTACAACTAATGAAAAACTGTTTTTT. It codes for CASRITTNEKLFF.